The 23 T cell receptor beta chains given below trace back to one sample, sequenced in a study of graft-versus-host responses after intestinal transplantation. For these TCRs, the target antigens are not known. The protocol was immunoSEQ multiplex PCR, while the TCRdb copy is restricted to in-frame clones and leaves out a portion. Of 35,000 to 45,000 clones in the sample, around 94% were seen once. Sequences were derived from unstimulated CD4+ T cells sorted from spleen or lymph node cells, sampled before transplant. Every receptor here comes from a human donor who was the organ donor for an intestinal transplant.

This clone was observed a single time. The rearrangement uses TRBV5-1 and TRBJ2-3; no clear D gene. V gave up 5 bases and J gave up 3 bases, with 10 bases separating them. Germline V CDR1 and CDR2: SGHRS, YFSETQ. The CDR3 spans 13 residues. CDR3 region: CASRSALTDTQYF. The CDR3 DNA reads as TGCGCCAGCAGGAGTGCGTTGACAGATACGCAGTATTTT.

The chain couples TRBV29-1 to TRBJ2-7; D call uncertain. Germline V CDR1 and CDR2: SQVTM, ANQGSEA. V gave up 3 bases and J gave up 3 bases, with 9 bases separating them. The CDR3 sequence is 12 residues long. The CDR3 region has the DNA TGCAGCGTTGAGGATATCCACTACGAGCAGTACTTC. This translates into CSVEDIHYEQYF.

This chain links TRBV18 with TRBJ1-4; D gene uncertain. V dropped 2 bases and J dropped 0 bases, with 7 bases sitting between them. This CDR3 is built from 15 residues. Germline V gene lookup returns CDR1 KGHSH and CDR2 LQKENI. CDR3 DNA: TGTGCCAGCTCACCAAAGCCTGCAACTAATGAAAAACTGTTTTTT. It translates to CASSPKPATNEKLFF. Looking up the rest from reference TRBV18 and TRBJ1-4 gives the full variable domain: NAGVMQNPRHLVRRRGQEARLRCSPMKGHSHVYWYRQLPEEGLKFMVYLQKENIIDESGMPKERFSAEFPKEGPSILRIQQVVRGDSAAYFCASSPKPATNEKLFFGSGTQLSVL.

The chain uses TRBV1 and TRBJ2-4; the table gives TRBD2 as D, unverified against the DNA. TRBV1 is described as a pseudogene. The CDR3 contains 14 residues. CDR3 DNA: TGCACCAGCAGATATATTATAGCCAAAAACATTCAGTACTTC. Protein: CTSRYIIAKNIQYF.

This clone was seen a single time. The rearrangement joins TRBV7-2 to TRBJ1-5; D uncertain. V gave up 0 bases and J gave up 4 bases, with 10 bases separating them. CDR3 length: 15 amino acids. From germline, CDR1 is SGHTA and CDR2 FQGNSA. CDR3 region: CASSLAATANQPQHF. In nucleotides, the CDR3 is TGTGCCAGCAGCTTAGCGGCAACAGCTAATCAGCCCCAGCATTTT. Full variable domain (missing parts from reference TRBV7-2 and TRBJ1-5): GAGVSQSPSNKVTEKGKDVELRCDPISGHTALYWYRQSLGQGLEFLIYFQGNSAPDKSGLPSDRFSAERTGGSVSTLTIQRTQQEDSAVYLCASSLAATANQPQHFGDGTRLSIL.

This sequence joins TRBV5-1 and TRBJ2-7; D is uncertain. The CDR3 sequence is 13 residues long. In germline, CDR1 is SGHRS, CDR2 YFSETQ. The V gene lost 5 bases and the J gene lost 2 bases, with 11 bases spanning the gap. Here the CDR3 reads CASRGEIPYEQYF. The CDR3 DNA follows: TGCGCCAGCAGAGGAGAGATCCCCTACGAGCAGTACTTC. The complete variable domain, with remaining parts taken from reference TRBV5-1 and TRBJ2-7, reads KAGVTQTPRYLIKTRGQQVTLSCSPISGHRSVSWYQQTPGQGLQFLFEYFSETQRNKGNFPGRFSGRQFSNSRSEMNVSTLELGDSALYLCASRGEIPYEQYFGPGTRLTVT.

The rearrangement uses TRBV6-4 and TRBJ2-7, with a tentative D call TRBD1 (6 bases). The CDR3 totals 14 residues. The V end lost 10 bases, the J end lost 3 bases, and 19 bases lay between the germline ends. In germline, CDR1 is MRHNA, CDR2 SNTAGT. CDR3 region: CATSYNRAVYEQYF. For the CDR3, the DNA is TGTGCCACCTCTTATAACAGGGCGGTCTACGAGCAGTACTTC.

This chain joins TRBV30 and TRBJ2-4, with a tentative D call TRBD2 (5 bases). V was shortened by 0 bases and J by 0 bases, with 12 bases between the two germline ends. CDR1 and CDR2 (germline): GTSNPN, SVGIG (reference sequence). The CDR3 sequence is 16 residues long. CDR3 residues: CAWSVLDGLAKNIQYF. The CDR3 coding sequence is TGTGCCTGGAGTGTACTCGATGGACTAGCCAAAAACATTCAGTACTTC. The full variable domain, with the rest looked up from reference TRBV30 and TRBJ2-4, is SQTIHQWPATLVQPVGSPLSLECTVEGTSNPNLYWYRQAAGRGLQLLFYSVGIGQISSEVPQNLSASRPQDRQFILSSKKLLLSDSGFYLCAWSVLDGLAKNIQYFGAGTRLSVL.

This chain joins TRBV18 and TRBJ2-1; TRBD1 matches at 7 bases. Trimming cost V 11 bases and J 9 bases; bases outside gene matches: 13. The germline V gene encodes CDR1 KGHSH and CDR2 LQKENI. The CDR3 is 13 amino acids. CDR3 DNA sequence: TGTGCCGGTTCCGGGACAGTCGCTAGTGAGCAGTTCTTC. It specifies CAGSGTVASEQFF.

This rearrangement joins TRBV6-4 to TRBJ1-6, with 9 bases identical to TRBD1. V was pared by 3 bases and J by 9 bases, with 6 bases of the junction left unmatched. Germline V gene sequence: CDR1 MRHNA, CDR2 SNTAGT. The CDR3 spans 15 residues. DNA for the CDR3: TGTGCCAGCAGTGATACAGGGGGCGTAGGTTCACCCCTCCACTTT. Amino acids: CASSDTGGVGSPLHF.

J is TRBJ1-1 and V is TRBV5-4; D not certain. The CDR3 sequence is 14 residues long. Germline V CDR1 and CDR2: SGHNT, YYREEE (reference sequence). The V gene lost 0 bases and the J gene lost 3 bases, with 9 bases spanning the gap. The CDR3 sequence is CASSLGGAHTEAFF. The CDR3 nucleotides are TGTGCCAGCAGCTTGGGTGGCGCCCACACTGAAGCTTTCTTT.

This chain joins TRBV6-4 and TRBJ1-2, with D perhaps matching TRBD1 (5 bases). The CDR3 totals 16 residues. Germline CDR1 is MRHNA and CDR2 is SNTAGT. The V gene lost 0 bases and the J gene lost 4 bases, with 15 bases spanning the gap. The CDR3 region is CASSDSARDHVYGYTF. CDR3 coding DNA: TGTGCCAGCAGTGACTCGGCCAGGGATCACGTCTATGGCTACACCTTC.

This rearrangement joins TRBV6-5 to TRBJ2-5, with D tentatively TRBD2 (6 bases). Deletions cut 0 bases from V and 0 bases from J, with 11 bases between. The CDR3 loop spans 16 amino acids. Germline V CDR1 and CDR2: MNHEY, SVGAGI. CDR3 protein: CASSYSLAMYQETQYF. The CDR3 bases are TGTGCCAGCAGTTACTCGCTAGCGATGTACCAAGAGACCCAGTACTTC.

This rearrangement joins TRBV11-3 to TRBJ1-1; D is possibly TRBD1 (6 bases). Trimming stripped 3 bases from V and 2 bases from J, with 19 bases between. CDR3 length equals 17 residues. Looked up from germline, CDR1 is SGHNT and CDR2 is YENEEA. CDR3 coding DNA: TGTGCCAGCAGCTTCGGGGGCCGATGGGGGGCCAACACTGAAGCTTTCTTT. This gives the protein CASSFGGRWGANTEAFF.

The sample holds one count of this clone. The CDR3 sequence: CASRKGENTEAFF. The DNA for the CDR3 is TGTGCCAGCAGGAAGGGGGAGAACACTGAAGCTTTCTTT. The chain links TRBV5-5 to TRBJ1-1; maybe TRBD1 (6 bases). Trimming cost V 5 bases and J 1 base, with 9 bases left between them. Germline assignment: CDR1 SGHKS and CDR2 YYEKEE (reference sequence). The CDR3 contains 13 residues.

The CDR3 DNA reads as TGTGCCATCAGTGACCTTCGAACTAGAGTGGAGACCCAGTACTTC. Translation gives CAISDLRTRVETQYF. J is TRBJ2-5 and V is TRBV10-3, with TRBD2 as a possible D gene (5 bases). V shed 3 bases and J shed 5 bases, with 16 bases lying between them. CDR1 ENHRY and CDR2 SYGVKD come from the germline V gene. The CDR3 has 15 amino acids.

This chain joins TRBV6-6 and TRBJ1-6; no clear D gene. The CDR3 is 15 amino acids. The ends were cut back, 0 bases at V and 3 bases at J, with 6 bases in the middle. Germline loops: CDR1 MNHNY, CDR2 SVGAGI (reference sequence). CDR3 in amino acids: CASSYSGFYNSPLHF. CDR3 coding DNA: TGTGCCAGCAGTTACTCAGGATTCTATAATTCACCCCTCCACTTT.

CDR3 coding DNA: TGTGCCAGCAGTTTAGGGCGGCACTATGGCTACACCTTC. This gives the protein CASSLGRHYGYTF. The rearrangement links TRBV28 to TRBJ1-2; unclear D gene. The V and J ends lost 2 bases and 3 bases respectively, with 7 bases between them. The germline gives CDR1 MDHEN, CDR2 SYDVKM. The CDR3 spans 13 residues.

This chain joins TRBV11-2 and TRBJ1-2; no clear D gene. The CDR3 is 15 residues long. Germline CDR1 reads SGHAT; CDR2 reads FQNNGV. Trimming took 0 bases from V and 1 from J, leaving 9 bases between them. The CDR3 sequence: CASSLDLIFNYGYTF. CDR3 nucleotide sequence: TGTGCCAGCAGCTTAGATCTCATTTTTAACTATGGCTACACCTTC.

This sequence joins TRBV12-5 and TRBJ2-3; D is possibly TRBD2 (6 bases). V was trimmed by 2 bases and J by 1 base, leaving 10 bases between them. Germline V CDR1 and CDR2: LGHNT, FRNRAP. This CDR3 contains 15 residues. DNA for the CDR3: TGTGCTAGTGGTTTGAATAGCGGACGCACAGATACGCAGTATTTT. Protein product: CASGLNSGRTDTQYF. The complete variable domain, with remaining parts taken from reference TRBV12-5 and TRBJ2-3, reads DARVTQTPRHKVTEMGQEVTMRCQPILGHNTVFWYRQTMMQGLELLAYFRNRAPLDDSGMPKDRFSAEMPDATLATLKIQPSEPRDSAVYFCASGLNSGRTDTQYFGPGTRLTVL.

The chain employs TRBV5-1 and TRBJ2-3, with TRBD2 identical over 13 bases. Germline V gene data show CDR1 as SGHRS and CDR2 as YFSETQ. With V trimmed by 1 base and J by 3 bases, 2 bases remained unmatched. The CDR3 consists of 16 residues. As DNA, the CDR3 is TGCGCCAGCAGCTTGCGGACTAGCGGGGGTACAGATACGCAGTATTTT. Residues: CASSLRTSGGTDTQYF. Using reference TRBV5-1 and TRBJ2-3 for the parts outside the CDR3, the full variable domain is KAGVTQTPRYLIKTRGQQVTLSCSPISGHRSVSWYQQTPGQGLQFLFEYFSETQRNKGNFPGRFSGRQFSNSRSEMNVSTLELGDSALYLCASSLRTSGGTDTQYFGPGTRLTVL.

The chain has TRBV5-5 and TRBJ1-1; TRBD1 might be the D (6 bases). Per the germline V gene, CDR1 is SGHKS and CDR2 is YYEKEE (reference sequence). The CDR3 covers 12 residues. Trimming stripped 5 bases from V and 10 bases from J, with 15 bases between. In DNA form, the CDR3 reads TGTGCCAGCAGTCCGCGGGGGGCCGGAGCTTTCTTT. It translates to CASSPRGAGAFF.

The chain uses TRBV7-8 and TRBJ1-6; the D is unclear. Trimming left V 1 base short and J 4 bases short, with 5 bases between. Germline CDR1 is SGHVS and CDR2 is FQNEAQ. The length of the CDR3 is 14 residues. The CDR3 sequence is CASSLDSYNSPLHF. As DNA, the CDR3 is TGTGCCAGCAGCTTAGACAGTTATAATTCACCCCTCCACTTT.